Following are 8 T cell receptor beta chains from one sample sequenced in a study of HIV-infected patients and healthy controls. TCRdb used MiXCR to reprocess the 5' RACE reads, holding one entry per CDR3 protein. The table shows under 70,000 distinct CDR3 sequences, with about 19% occurring only once. The sequenced sample consisted of CD4+ T cells from blood. The receptors shown here come from a human donor in good health.

This clonotype was seen many times. The V gene is TRBV2, the J gene TRBJ1-2; D gene unclear. CDR1 and CDR2 (germline): SNHLY, FYNNEI. Trimming left V 7 bases short and J 7 bases short, with 19 bases between. This CDR3 region has 14 residues. CDR3 sequence (DNA): TGTGCCAGCATGATGGAGGCTGGGGTGGCTGGCTACACCTTC. The encoded protein is CASMMEAGVAGYTF.

The V gene is TRBV7-2, the J gene TRBJ1-2; 11 bases are shared with TRBD1. Looked up from germline, CDR1 is SGHTA and CDR2 is FQGNSA. The CDR3 extends over 14 amino acids. The ends lost 2 bases at V and 7 bases at J; junction bases unmatched: 3. The CDR3 DNA reads TGTGCCAGCAGCTTACAGGACAGGGGGCGTGGCTACACCTTC. Protein sequence: CASSLQDRGRGYTF.

In this sample, this clonotype turned up a few times. The V and J genes are TRBV5-1 and TRBJ1-5; possible D gene TRBD1, 6 bases. V was pared by 1 base and J by 3 bases, with 11 bases between. This CDR3 has 15 amino acids. Germline values: CDR1 SGHRS, CDR2 YFSETQ. Here the CDR3 reads CASSLTRDTNQPQHF. In DNA form, the CDR3 reads TGCGCCAGCAGCTTGACCCGGGACACCAATCAGCCCCAGCATTTT. Looking up the rest from reference TRBV5-1 and TRBJ1-5 gives the full variable domain: KAGVTQTPRYLIKTRGQQVTLSCSPISGHRSVSWYQQTPGQGLQFLFEYFSETQRNKGNFPGRFSGRQFSNSRSEMNVSTLELGDSALYLCASSLTRDTNQPQHFGDGTRLSIL.

The gene calls are TRBV29-1 and TRBJ1-1; a weak D match, TRBD1 (6 bases). CDR1 SQVTM and CDR2 ANQGSEA come from the germline V gene. V gave up 1 base and J gave up 10 bases, with 13 bases separating them. The CDR3 sequence is 12 residues long. The DNA of the CDR3 is TGCAGCGTTGAAGGAACACAGGGACTAGCTTTCTTT. This encodes CSVEGTQGLAFF. Based on the CDR3 plus reference TRBV29-1 and TRBJ1-1, the full variable domain is SAVISQKPSRDICQRGTSLTIQCQVDSQVTMMFWYRQQPGQSLTLIATANQGSEATYESGFVIDKFPISRPNLTFSTLTVSNMSPEDSSIYLCSVEGTQGLAFFGQGTRLTVV.

V usage is TRBV6-5 and J usage is TRBJ2-7; 7 positions match TRBD1. CDR1 is MNHEY, CDR2 SVGAGI, per germline. V gave up 6 bases and J gave up 0 bases; unmatched junction bases: 2. This CDR3 is 13 amino acids long. CDR3 loop: CASRTGSSYEQYF. CDR3 DNA: TGTGCCAGCAGGACAGGGAGCTCCTACGAGCAGTACTTC.

This clonotype was observed a few times. This sequence joins TRBV7-3 and TRBJ2-2, with 7 bases lining up with TRBD1. This CDR3 comprises 15 residues. Germline trimming cut 5 bases from V and 2 bases from J; bases unmatched to any gene: 5. Germline CDR1 SGHTA, CDR2 FQGTGA. The CDR3 spells CASSEGGFNTGELFF. DNA for the CDR3: TGTGCCAGCAGCGAAGGGGGCTTTAACACCGGGGAGCTGTTTTTT.

This clonotype was detected many times. The genes are TRBV7-3 and TRBJ2-5; D unresolved. V was clipped by 5 bases and J by 3 bases, with 10 bases between them. The CDR3 sequence is 13 residues long. Germline CDR1 reads SGHTA; CDR2 reads FQGTGA. The CDR3: CASSPGPKETQYF. As DNA, the CDR3 is TGTGCCAGCAGCCCTGGACCAAAAGAGACCCAGTACTTC.

The chain is built from TRBV29-1 and TRBJ2-3, with 9 bases aligning to TRBD1. V lost 6 bases to trimming and J lost 1 base; unmatched junction nucleotides: 2. Germline loops: CDR1 SQVTM, CDR2 ANQGSEA. The length of the CDR3 is 13 residues. CDR3 sequence (DNA): TGCAGCGTCGACAGGGGGGGCACAGATACGCAGTATTTT. Its protein product is CSVDRGGTDTQYF.